What follows are 7 T cell receptor beta chains derived from one specimen sequenced in a study of cytomegalovirus exposure and HLA in healthy donors. PCR employed 60 Vbeta and 13 Jbeta primers. Profiled with immunoSEQ multiplex PCR; TCRdb holds only in-frame clones, not every one. The table for this sample gives tens of thousands of clones. The specimen was PBMCs. All receptors come from a man aged 18 to 29 in good health and CMV-seropositive.

The CDR3 here is CASSVEGQGRHGYTF. In DNA, the CDR3 is TGTGCCAGCAGCGTTGAGGGACAGGGTAGGCATGGCTACACCTTC. The chain uses TRBV6-1 and TRBJ1-2; 9 nucleotides match TRBD1. Germline CDR1 reads MNHNS; CDR2 reads SASEGT. The CDR3 consists of 15 residues. V dropped 6 bases and J dropped 6; count of bases not matched to a gene: 11.

The rearrangement links TRBV18 to TRBJ2-1; 10 bases line up with TRBD1. Looked up from germline, CDR1 is KGHSH and CDR2 is LQKENI. There are 16 residues in the CDR3. The V gene end was trimmed by 3 bases and the J gene end by 0 bases; junction bases not matched to a gene: 2. The chain's CDR3 is CASSPGDRGSYNEQFF. DNA for the CDR3: TGTGCCAGCTCACCGGGGGACAGGGGCTCCTACAATGAGCAGTTCTTC.

The V and J genes are TRBV5-4 and TRBJ2-2; 9 bases map to TRBD2. Germline CDR1 SGHNT, CDR2 YYREEE (reference sequence). V was pared by 7 bases and J by 2 bases, with 9 bases of the junction left unmatched. This CDR3 is 16 amino acids long. The CDR3 region has the DNA TGTGCCAGCGTTTACAGCGGGGGGACTAACACCGGGGAGCTGTTTTTT. Its translation: CASVYSGGTNTGELFF.

The genes are TRBV6-5 and TRBJ1-4, with D possibly TRBD1 on 6 matching bases. CDR1 and CDR2 from the germline V gene are MNHEY and SVGAGI. The CDR3 has 16 residues. Deletions cut 0 bases from V and 8 bases from J, with 16 bases between. CDR3 in amino acids: CASSYSGGRGGEKLFF. The CDR3 DNA follows: TGTGCCAGCAGTTACTCCGGAGGCAGGGGTGGGGAAAAACTGTTTTTT.

The rearrangement links TRBV10-3 to TRBJ2-1, with D hard to call. This CDR3 spans 14 amino acids. CDR1 ENHRY and CDR2 SYGVKD come from the germline V gene. Trimming left V 2 bases short and J 5 bases short, with 10 bases between. The CDR3 region is CAISEAAYDNEQFF. In DNA form, the CDR3 reads TGTGCCATCAGTGAGGCCGCCTACGACAATGAGCAGTTCTTC.

The V call is TRBV5-6, the J call TRBJ2-1, with D perhaps TRBD2 (5 bases). Per the germline V gene, CDR1 is SGHDT and CDR2 is YYEEEE. The CDR3 runs 16 residues. Deletions cut 4 bases from V and 3 bases from J, with 17 bases between. Written as DNA, the CDR3 is TGTGCCAGCAGCCGGGGAGAGGACGGTCACTACAATGAGCAGTTCTTC. It specifies CASSRGEDGHYNEQFF.

The CDR3 reads CASGQGARDTQYF. As DNA, the CDR3 is TGTGCCAGTGGGCAGGGGGCGCGAGATACGCAGTATTTT. The chain combines TRBV19 with TRBJ2-3, with TRBD1 matching over 8 bases. Germline V CDR1 and CDR2: LNHDA, SQIVND (reference sequence). V was clipped by 8 bases and J by 5 bases; unmatched bases: 6. The CDR3 sequence is 13 residues long.